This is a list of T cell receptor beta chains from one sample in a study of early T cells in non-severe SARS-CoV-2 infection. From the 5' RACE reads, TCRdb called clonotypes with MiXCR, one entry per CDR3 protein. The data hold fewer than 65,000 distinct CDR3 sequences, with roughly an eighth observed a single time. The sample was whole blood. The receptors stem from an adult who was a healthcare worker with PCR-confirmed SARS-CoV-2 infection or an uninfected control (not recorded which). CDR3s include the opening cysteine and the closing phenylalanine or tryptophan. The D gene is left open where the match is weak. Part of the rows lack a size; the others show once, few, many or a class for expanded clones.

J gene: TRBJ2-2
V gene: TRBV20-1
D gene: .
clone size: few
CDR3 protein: CSASGYLNTGELFF
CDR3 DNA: TGCAGTGCTAGTGGCTACCTGAACACCGGGGAGCTGTTTTTT

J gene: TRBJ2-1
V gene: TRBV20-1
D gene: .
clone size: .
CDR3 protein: CSAREVQSYRGVEQFF
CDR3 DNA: TGCAGTGCTAGAGAGGTCCAAAGTTACAGAGGGGTTGAGCAGTTCTTC

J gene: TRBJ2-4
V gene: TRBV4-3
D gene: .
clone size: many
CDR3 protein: CASSQDSTGSGAYKNIQYF
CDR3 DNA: TGCGCCAGCAGCCAAGATTCCACAGGCTCCGGGGCGTACAAAAACATTCAGTACTTC

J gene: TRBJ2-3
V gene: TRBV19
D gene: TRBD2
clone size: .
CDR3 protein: CASSIGTSGSTDTQYF
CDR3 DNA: TGTGCCAGTAGTATCGGGACTAGCGGCAGCACAGATACGCAGTATTTT

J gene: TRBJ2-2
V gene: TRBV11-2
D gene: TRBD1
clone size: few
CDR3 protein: CASSWDRGETGELFF
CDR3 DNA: TGTGCCAGCAGCTGGGACAGGGGTGAAACCGGAGAGCTGTTTTTT

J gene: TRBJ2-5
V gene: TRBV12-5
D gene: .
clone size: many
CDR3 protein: CASGFSPNSETQYF
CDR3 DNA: TGTGCTAGTGGTTTTTCCCCCAACTCAGAGACCCAGTACTTC

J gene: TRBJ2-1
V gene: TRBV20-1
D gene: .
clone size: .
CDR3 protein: CSARDMKRVGVYNEQFF
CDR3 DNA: TGCAGTGCTAGAGATATGAAGCGTGTAGGGGTCTACAATGAGCAGTTCTTC

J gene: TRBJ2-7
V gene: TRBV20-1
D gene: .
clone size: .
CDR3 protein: CSASKRSYEQYF
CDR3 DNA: TGCAGTGCTAGCAAGAGATCCTACGAGCAGTACTTC

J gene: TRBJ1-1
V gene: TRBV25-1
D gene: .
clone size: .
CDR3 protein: CASSLGSGEAFF
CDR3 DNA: TGTGCCAGCAGCCTAGGGTCGGGTGAAGCTTTCTTT

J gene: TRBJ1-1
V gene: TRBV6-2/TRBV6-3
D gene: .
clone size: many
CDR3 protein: CATRPTVNTEAFF
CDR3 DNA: TGTGCCACCCGCCCCACCGTGAACACTGAAGCTTTCTTT

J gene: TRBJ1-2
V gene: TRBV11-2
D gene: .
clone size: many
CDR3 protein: CASSLVSAVYGYTF
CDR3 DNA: TGTGCCAGCAGCTTAGTCTCGGCAGTCTATGGCTACACCTTC

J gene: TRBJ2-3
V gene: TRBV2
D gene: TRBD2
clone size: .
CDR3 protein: CASRKASGGAPGDTQYF
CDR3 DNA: TGTGCCAGCAGGAAGGCTAGCGGGGGGGCTCCCGGAGATACGCAGTATTTT

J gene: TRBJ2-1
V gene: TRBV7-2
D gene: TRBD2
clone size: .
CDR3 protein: CASSFAGGPNEQFF
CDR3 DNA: TGTGCCAGCAGCTTCGCGGGGGGCCCCAATGAGCAGTTCTTC

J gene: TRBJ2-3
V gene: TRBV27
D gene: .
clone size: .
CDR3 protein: CASSFLMADTQYF
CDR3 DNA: TGTGCCAGCAGTTTTCTGATGGCAGATACGCAGTATTTT

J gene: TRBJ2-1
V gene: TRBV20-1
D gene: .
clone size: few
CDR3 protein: CSATRPEDNEQFF
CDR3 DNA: TGCAGTGCTACTCGACCAGAGGACAATGAGCAGTTCTTC

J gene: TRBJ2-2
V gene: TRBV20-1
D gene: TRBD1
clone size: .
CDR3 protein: CSARVGGGQIDTGELFF
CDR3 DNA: TGCAGTGCTAGAGTAGGTGGGGGACAGATAGACACCGGGGAGCTGTTTTTT

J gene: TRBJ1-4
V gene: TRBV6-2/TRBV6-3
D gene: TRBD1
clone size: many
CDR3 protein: CASSPIRGRVGTDNEKLFF
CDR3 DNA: TGTGCCAGCAGTCCCATCCGCGGACGGGTCGGGACAGATAATGAAAAACTGTTTTTT

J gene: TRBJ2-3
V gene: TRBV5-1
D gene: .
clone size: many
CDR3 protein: CASSKSAGTTDTQYF
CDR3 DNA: TGCGCCAGCAGCAAATCTGCGGGGACGACAGATACGCAGTATTTT

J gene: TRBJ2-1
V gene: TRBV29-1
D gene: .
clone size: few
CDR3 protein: CSAHPLGSGNEQFF
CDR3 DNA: TGCAGCGCCCACCCCCTAGGGAGCGGCAATGAGCAGTTCTTC

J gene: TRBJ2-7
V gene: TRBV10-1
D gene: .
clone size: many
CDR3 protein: CASSKDSSSYEQYF
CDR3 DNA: TGCGCCAGCTCCAAGGACAGCAGCTCCTACGAGCAGTACTTC

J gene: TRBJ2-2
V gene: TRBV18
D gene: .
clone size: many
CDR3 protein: CASSPPTVTGELFF
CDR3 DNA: TGTGCCAGCTCACCACCCACGGTAACGGGGGAGCTGTTTTTT

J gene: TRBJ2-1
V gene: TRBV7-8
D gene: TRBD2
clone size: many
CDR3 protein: CASSWGSGGNYNEQFF
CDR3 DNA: TGTGCCAGCAGCTGGGGGAGCGGGGGGAACTACAATGAGCAGTTCTTC

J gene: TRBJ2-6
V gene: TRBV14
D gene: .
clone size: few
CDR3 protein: CASSQNLRGANVLTF
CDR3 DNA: TGTGCCAGCAGCCAAAACCTCCGAGGGGCCAACGTCCTGACTTTC

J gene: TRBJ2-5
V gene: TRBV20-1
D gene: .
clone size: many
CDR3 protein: CSAQLARQETQYF
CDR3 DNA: TGCAGTGCCCAGCTGGCGCGACAAGAGACCCAGTACTTC

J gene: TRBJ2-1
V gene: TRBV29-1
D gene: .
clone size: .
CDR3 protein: CSVEGLSSYNEQFF
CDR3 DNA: TGCAGCGTTGAAGGTCTCAGCTCCTACAATGAGCAGTTCTTC

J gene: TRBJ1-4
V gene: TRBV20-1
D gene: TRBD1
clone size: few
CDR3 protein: CSARGGANEKLFF
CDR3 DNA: TGCAGTGCCAGGGGGGGGGCGAACGAAAAACTGTTTTTT

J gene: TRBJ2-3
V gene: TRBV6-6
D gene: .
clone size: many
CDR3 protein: CASGRSTDTQYF
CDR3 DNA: TGTGCCAGCGGGAGAAGCACAGATACGCAGTATTTT

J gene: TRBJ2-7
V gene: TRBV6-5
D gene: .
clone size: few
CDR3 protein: CASSYYVGANYEQYF
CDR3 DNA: TGTGCCAGCAGTTACTATGTGGGAGCGAACTACGAGCAGTACTTC

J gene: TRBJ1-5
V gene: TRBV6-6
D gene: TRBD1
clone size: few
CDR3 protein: CASTTGGIQPQHF
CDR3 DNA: TGTGCCAGTACAACAGGGGGCATTCAGCCCCAGCATTTT

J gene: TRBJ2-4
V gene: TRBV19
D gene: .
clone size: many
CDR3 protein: CASSILSKNIQYF
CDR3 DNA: TGTGCCAGTAGTATTCTGAGCAAAAACATTCAGTACTTC

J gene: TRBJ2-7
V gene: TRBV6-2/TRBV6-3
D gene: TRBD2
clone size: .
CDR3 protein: CASSYDGGGYYEQYF
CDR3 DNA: TGTGCCAGCAGTTACGACGGCGGGGGTTACTACGAGCAGTACTTC

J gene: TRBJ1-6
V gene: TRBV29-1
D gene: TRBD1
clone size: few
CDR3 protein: CSPVGTLQGAAYNSPLHF
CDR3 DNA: TGCAGCCCTGTTGGGACCCTACAGGGGGCGGCGTATAATTCACCCCTCCACTTT

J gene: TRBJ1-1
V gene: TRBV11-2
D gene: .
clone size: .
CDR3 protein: CASRLAGVPTEAFF
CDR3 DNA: TGTGCCAGCCGGCTCGCGGGCGTACCCACTGAAGCTTTCTTT

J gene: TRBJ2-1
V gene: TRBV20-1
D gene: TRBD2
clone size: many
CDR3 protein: CSAPGTRSSNEQFF
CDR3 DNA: TGCAGTGCTCCCGGGACTAGGTCTTCCAATGAGCAGTTCTTC

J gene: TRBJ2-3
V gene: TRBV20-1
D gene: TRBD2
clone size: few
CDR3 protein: CSASGGGTDTQYF
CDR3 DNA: TGCAGTGCTAGCGGGGGGGGCACAGATACGCAGTATTTT

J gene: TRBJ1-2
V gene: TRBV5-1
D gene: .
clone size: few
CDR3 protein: CASSFEGGLGYTF
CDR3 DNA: TGCGCCAGCAGCTTCGAAGGGGGTCTAGGCTACACCTTC

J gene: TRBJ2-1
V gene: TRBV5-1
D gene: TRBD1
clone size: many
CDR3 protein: CASSLEGQQYNEQFF
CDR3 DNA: TGCGCCAGCAGCTTGGAGGGACAGCAATACAATGAGCAGTTCTTC

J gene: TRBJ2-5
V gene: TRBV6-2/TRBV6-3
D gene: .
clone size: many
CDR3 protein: CASSTGDSQETQYF
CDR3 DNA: TGTGCCAGCAGTACCGGGGATTCCCAAGAGACCCAGTACTTC

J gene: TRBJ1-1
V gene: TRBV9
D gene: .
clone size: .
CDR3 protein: CASSVFTGMNTEAFF
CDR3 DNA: TGTGCCAGCAGCGTATTTACAGGTATGAACACTGAAGCTTTCTTT

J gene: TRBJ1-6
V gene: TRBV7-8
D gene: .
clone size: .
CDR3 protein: CASSLGANNSPLHF
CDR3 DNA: TGTGCCAGCAGCTTGGGTGCGAATAATTCACCCCTCCACTTT

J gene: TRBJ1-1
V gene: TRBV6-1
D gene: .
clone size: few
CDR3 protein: CASSEVHPNTEAFF
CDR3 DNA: TGTGCCAGCAGTGAAGTACACCCGAACACTGAAGCTTTCTTT

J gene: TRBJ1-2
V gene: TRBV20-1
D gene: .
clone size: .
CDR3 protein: CSARELDPQGYGYTF
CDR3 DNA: TGCAGTGCTAGAGAACTGGACCCGCAGGGCTATGGCTACACCTTC

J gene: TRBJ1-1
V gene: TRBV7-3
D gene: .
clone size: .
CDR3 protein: CASSPPRMNTEAFF
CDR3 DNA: TGTGCCAGCAGCCCCCCGCGGATGAACACTGAAGCTTTCTTT

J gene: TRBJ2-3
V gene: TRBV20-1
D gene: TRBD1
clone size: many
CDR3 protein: CSARRGTGGTDTQYF
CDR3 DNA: TGCAGTGCTCGACGTGGGACAGGGGGTACAGATACGCAGTATTTT

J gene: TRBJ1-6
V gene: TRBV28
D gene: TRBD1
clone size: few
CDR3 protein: CASSRQGQGNSPLHF
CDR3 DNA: TGTGCCAGCAGTCGACAGGGACAGGGCAATTCACCCCTCCACTTT

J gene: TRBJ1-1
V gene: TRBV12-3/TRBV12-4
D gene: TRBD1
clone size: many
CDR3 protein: CASRRQGDTEAFF
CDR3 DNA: TGTGCCAGCAGGCGACAGGGGGACACTGAAGCTTTCTTT

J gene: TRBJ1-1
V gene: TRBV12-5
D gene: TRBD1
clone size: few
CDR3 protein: CASGSLFAFRGLANHSQNTEAFF
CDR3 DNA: TGTGCTAGTGGTTCCTTGTTTGCGTTCAGGGGGCTTGCCAACCATTCGCAGAACACTGAAGCTTTCTTT

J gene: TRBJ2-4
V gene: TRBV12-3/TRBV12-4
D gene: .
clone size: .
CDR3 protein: CASSRDSGQNIQYF
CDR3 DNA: TGTGCCAGCAGTAGGGACTCGGGGCAGAACATTCAGTACTTC

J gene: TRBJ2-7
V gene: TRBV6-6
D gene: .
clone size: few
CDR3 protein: CASSYFPTSSYEQYF
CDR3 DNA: TGTGCCAGCAGTTACTTCCCGACATCTTCTTACGAGCAGTACTTC